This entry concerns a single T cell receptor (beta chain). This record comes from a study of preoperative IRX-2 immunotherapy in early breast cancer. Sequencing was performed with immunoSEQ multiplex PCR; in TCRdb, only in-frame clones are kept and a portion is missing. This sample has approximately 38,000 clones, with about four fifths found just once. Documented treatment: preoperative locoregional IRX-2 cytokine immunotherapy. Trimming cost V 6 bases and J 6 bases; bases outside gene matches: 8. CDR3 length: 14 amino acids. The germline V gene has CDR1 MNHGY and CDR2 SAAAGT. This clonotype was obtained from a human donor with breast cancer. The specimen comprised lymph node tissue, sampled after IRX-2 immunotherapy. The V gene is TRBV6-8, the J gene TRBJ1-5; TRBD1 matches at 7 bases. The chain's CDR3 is CASRYRGEGQPQHF. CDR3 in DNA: TGTGCCAGCAGATACAGGGGAGAAGGTCAGCCCCAGCATTTT.